The 24 T cell receptor beta chains reported below all come from one sample, sequenced in a study of T cells in Graves' hyperthyroidism and ophthalmopathy. It was RNA transcripts that yielded the amplified TCR beta CDR3 regions. A first-round RT-PCR of the TCR CDR3 used the HTBI primer set. TCRdb reanalysed the multiplex PCR reads using MiXCR and keeps one entry per CDR3 protein. Here the sample spans about 690,000 distinct CDR3 sequences, 17% being singletons. The sequenced sample consisted of blood. These receptors were collected from a man in his fifties with Graves' hyperthyroidism.

Ten or more counts support this clonotype. J is TRBJ2-2 and V is TRBV12-5, with 14 bases aligning to TRBD2. Per germline, CDR1 LGHNT and CDR2 FRNRAP. This CDR3 contains 21 residues. With 0 bases clipped from V and 5 bases from J, the junction kept 14 bases outside the gene matches. The CDR3 spells CASGLVIRRTSGRNWTGELFF. The CDR3 DNA reads TGTGCTAGTGGTTTGGTAATACGTAGGACTAGCGGGAGGAACTGGACCGGGGAGCTGTTTTTT.

This clonotype was picked up many times. V gene TRBV11-2 combines with J gene TRBJ1-1; a weak D match, TRBD1 (6 bases). The CDR3 consists of 15 residues. V dropped 0 bases and J dropped 6 bases, with 14 bases sitting between them. Germline lookup yields CDR1 SGHAT and CDR2 FQNNGV. CDR3 DNA sequence: TGTGCCAGCAGCTTAGAATTCAGGGAGGGGGCTGAAGCTTTCTTT. Its translation: CASSLEFREGAEAFF. The whole variable domain, remainder taken from reference TRBV11-2 and TRBJ1-1, is EAGVAQSPRYKIIEKRQSVAFWCNPISGHATLYWYQQILGQGPKLLIQFQNNGVVDDSQLPKDRFSAERLKGVDSTLKIQPAKLEDSAVYLCASSLEFREGAEAFFGQGTRLTVV.

This clonotype showed up many times. The rearrangement uses TRBV10-1 and TRBJ2-7, with 7 positions matching TRBD1. Germline CDR1 is WNHNN and CDR2 is SYGVQD (reference sequence). V lost 3 bases to trimming and J lost 3 bases; unmatched junction nucleotides: 8. The CDR3 length is 15 residues. This CDR3 is CASSDGDSTNYEQYF. CDR3 nucleotides: TGCGCCAGCAGTGATGGGGACAGTACCAACTACGAGCAGTACTTC.

The CDR3 sequence is CASTKQESNTGELFF. In DNA form, the CDR3 reads TGTGCCAGTACTAAACAGGAGTCCAACACCGGGGAGCTGTTTTTT. This rearrangement joins TRBV19 to TRBJ2-2; D is possibly TRBD1 (5 bases). Per the germline V gene, CDR1 is LNHDA and CDR2 is SQIVND (reference sequence). The V gene lost 7 bases and the J gene lost 2 bases, with 14 bases spanning the gap. This CDR3 comprises 15 residues.

This clonotype was recorded at least ten times. This chain links TRBV12-3 or TRBV12-4 with TRBJ2-5; a possible D gene is TRBD1 (5 bases). The CDR3 runs 13 residues. V dropped 1 base and J dropped 5 bases, with 8 bases sitting between them. The CDR3 nucleotides read TGTGCCAGCAGTTTAGGCAGGGTGGAGACCCAGTACTTC. It specifies CASSLGRVETQYF.

This clonotype has at least ten counts. V is TRBV28 and J is TRBJ1-1; D gene uncertain. CDR1 is MDHEN, CDR2 SYDVKM, per germline. Trimming pared 6 bases from V and 0 bases from J, leaving 11 bases between. This CDR3 has 14 amino acids. As DNA, the CDR3 is TGTGCCAGCAGACCCTTTCTAATGAACACTGAAGCTTTCTTT. Its translation is CASRPFLMNTEAFF. Complete variable domain (other parts from reference TRBV28 and TRBJ1-1): DVKVTQSSRYLVKRTGEKVFLECVQDMDHENMFWYRQDPGLGLRLIYFSYDVKMKEKGDIPEGYSVSREKKERFSLILESASTNQTSMYLCASRPFLMNTEAFFGQGTRLTVV.

This clonotype has at least ten counts. The genes are TRBV6-2 or TRBV6-3 and TRBJ2-3; the D is unclear. V shed 3 bases and J shed 5 bases, with 12 bases lying between them. Germline values: CDR1 MNHEY, CDR2 SVGEGT. CDR3 length equals 14 residues. CDR3 region: CASSYVGSQDTQYF. In DNA form, the CDR3 reads TGTGCCAGCAGTTATGTGGGATCACAAGATACGCAGTATTTT.

This clonotype was found a few times. This rearrangement joins TRBV7-3 to TRBJ2-1; TRBD2 aligns across 7 bases. The CDR3 contains 14 residues. The V gene end was trimmed by 0 bases and the J gene end by 10 bases; junction bases not matched to a gene: 6. The germline V gene encodes CDR1 SGHTA and CDR2 FQGTGA. CDR3: CASSLTGDYPEQFF. The CDR3 nucleotides read TGTGCCAGCAGCTTAACCGGGGACTACCCGGAGCAGTTCTTC.

This clonotype was found a few times. The gene calls are TRBV18 and TRBJ1-2; a possible D gene is TRBD1 (6 bases). Between the trimmed V and J ends, which lost 0 bases and 4 bases, there was a span of 21 bases. Germline V lookup: CDR1 KGHSH, CDR2 LQKENI. CDR3 length equals 18 residues. Here the CDR3 DNA reads TGTGCCAGCTCACCACCGTCCTCCTACTCCGGGACATCCTATGGCTACACCTTC. It is translated as CASSPPSSYSGTSYGYTF.

At least ten counts were recorded for this clonotype. The V and J genes are TRBV2 and TRBJ1-1; no reliable D call. V was clipped by 8 bases and J by 0 bases, with 13 bases between them. There are 14 residues in the CDR3. CDR1 and CDR2 from the germline V gene are SNHLY and FYNNEI. CDR3 nucleotide sequence: TGTGCCAGCTTGAGGGAAATCTTGAACACTGAAGCTTTCTTT. Protein sequence: CASLREILNTEAFF.

V and J are TRBV18 and TRBJ2-6, with 8 bases fitting TRBD1. This CDR3 is built from 18 residues. Per the germline V gene, CDR1 is KGHSH and CDR2 is LQKENI. The junction had 7 bases not matched to a gene; V was cut back by 3 bases and J by 0 bases. DNA of the CDR3: TGTGCCAGCTCACCCAGGACAGGGACCCACTCTGGGGCCAACGTCCTGACTTTC. Translation gives CASSPRTGTHSGANVLTF. Drawing the rest from reference TRBV18 and TRBJ2-6, the complete variable domain is NAGVMQNPRHLVRRRGQEARLRCSPMKGHSHVYWYRQLPEEGLKFMVYLQKENIIDESGMPKERFSAEFPKEGPSILRIQQVVRGDSAAYFCASSPRTGTHSGANVLTFGAGSRLTVL.

This clonotype was observed a few times. The gene calls are TRBV28 and TRBJ1-1; possible D gene TRBD1, 5 bases. Germline CDR1 reads MDHEN; CDR2 reads SYDVKM. Trimming left V 5 bases short and J 10 bases short, with 14 bases between. The CDR3 is 12 amino acids. Here the CDR3 reads CASSHWGGGAFF. The DNA for the CDR3 is TGTGCCAGCAGTCACTGGGGGGGGGGAGCTTTCTTT.

The CDR3 DNA follows: TGTGCCAGCAGCACGGGGGACACAGATACGCAGTATTTT. It yields the protein CASSTGDTDTQYF. The chain links TRBV5-4 to TRBJ2-3; tentatively, D is TRBD2 (6 bases). The CDR3 spans 13 residues. Germline CDR1 reads SGHNT; CDR2 reads YYREEE (reference sequence). V was clipped by 4 bases and J by 2 bases, with 8 bases between them.

This clonotype was observed at least ten times. The chain is built from TRBV24-1 and TRBJ2-7; 11 nucleotides agree with TRBD2. The ends lost 1 base at V and 3 bases at J; junction bases unmatched: 4. The CDR3 totals 16 residues. Germline V lookup: CDR1 KGHDR, CDR2 SFDVKD. The CDR3 DNA reads as TGTGCCACCAGTGATTTCTCGACTAGCGGGATCTACGAGCAGTACTTC. Translating it yields CATSDFSTSGIYEQYF.

This chain links TRBV5-1 with TRBJ1-1; 7 bases line up with TRBD1. Germline-derived CDR1 and CDR2 are SGHRS and YFSETQ. CDR3 length equals 13 residues. V lost 2 bases, J lost 11 bases, and 9 bases stayed unmatched. The CDR3, as DNA: TGCGCCAGCAGCTTCGGACAGGCGACGGGCGCTTTCTTT. Protein product: CASSFGQATGAFF.

This clonotype was detected only a few times. The CDR3 reads CASSLVAEGQETQYF. The CDR3 coding sequence is TGTGCCAGCAGCTTAGTTGCGGAGGGCCAAGAGACCCAGTACTTC. The chain has TRBV7-9 and TRBJ2-5, with D possibly being TRBD2 (6 bases). V was trimmed by 1 base and J by 1 base, leaving 10 bases between them. The V gene's germline CDR1 is SEHNR and CDR2 FQNEAQ (reference sequence). The CDR3 loop spans 15 amino acids.

The chain links TRBV20-1 to TRBJ2-1, with 9 bases lining up with TRBD2. The CDR3 extends over 15 amino acids. Germline CDR1 DFQATT, CDR2 SNEGSKA (reference sequence). J was trimmed by 6 bases and V by 1 base; bases with no gene match: 7. The CDR3 loop reads CSARAQGREGNEQFF. The CDR3 DNA reads as TGCAGTGCTAGAGCCCAGGGGCGGGAGGGCAATGAGCAGTTCTTC.

This clonotype was detected only a few times. The rearrangement uses TRBV15 and TRBJ2-7; D is ambiguous. Germline V CDR1 and CDR2: LNHNV, YYDKDF (reference sequence). Trimming cost V 0 bases and J 3 bases, with 9 bases left between them. The CDR3 has 14 residues. This CDR3 is CATSRDHSSYEQYF. CDR3 sequence (DNA): TGTGCCACCAGCAGAGATCACAGTAGCTACGAGCAGTACTTC.

In this sample, this clonotype turned up a few times. This chain joins TRBV27 and TRBJ2-3, with 8 nucleotides matching TRBD1. The CDR3 consists of 13 residues. In germline, CDR1 is MNHEY, CDR2 SMNVEV (reference sequence). Germline trimming cut 10 bases from V and 4 bases from J; bases unmatched to any gene: 7. This CDR3 is CATQGASADTQYF. CDR3 DNA sequence: TGTGCCACCCAGGGGGCTTCGGCAGATACGCAGTATTTT.

Regarding this clonotype: The CDR3 does not end in the conserved phenylalanine or tryptophan, so this is likely a read error. The V call is TRBV9, the J call TRBJ2-7; 11 nucleotides match TRBD2. Per germline, CDR1 SGDLS and CDR2 YYNGEE. This CDR3 region has 15 residues. Unmatched junction bases numbered 8, after V lost 5 bases and J lost 4 bases. CDR3: CASSVGLAGEYEQYS. The CDR3, as DNA: TGTGCCAGCAGTGTTGGACTAGCGGGCGAATACGAGCAGTACTCC.

V usage is TRBV2 and J usage is TRBJ1-3; D unclear. Trimming stripped 9 bases from V and 0 bases from J, with 9 bases between. CDR3 size: 13 residues. The germline V gene has CDR1 SNHLY and CDR2 FYNNEI. The CDR3: CARDPVSGNTIYF. CDR3 DNA: TGTGCCAGGGACCCTGTCTCTGGAAACACCATATATTTT.

This clonotype was counted between two and nine times. A much bigger clone sits one base away, suggesting this may be a read error. V and J are TRBV27 and TRBJ1-2; unclear D gene. The CDR3 contains 13 residues. CDR1 is MNHEY, CDR2 SMNVEV, per germline (reference sequence). The germline V and J ends were trimmed by 5 bases and 8 bases, with 15 bases remaining between them. Here the CDR3 reads CASSPYKGDGYTF. CDR3 DNA: TGTGCCAGCAGTCCGTACAAGGGCGACGGCTACACCTTC.

This clonotype came up a few times. This sequence joins TRBV20-1 and TRBJ2-5; D is possibly TRBD2 (5 bases). The V gene lost 0 bases and the J gene lost 0 bases, with 11 bases spanning the gap. The CDR3 is 15 residues long. Germline V lookup: CDR1 DFQATT, CDR2 SNEGSKA (reference sequence). CDR3 bases: TGCAGTGCTAGAGATACGGGAACCAACCAAGAGACCCAGTACTTC. Protein: CSARDTGTNQETQYF.

V gene TRBV4-3 combines with J gene TRBJ2-1; the match to TRBD2 covers 7 bases. The V gene end was trimmed by 0 bases and the J gene end by 2 bases; junction bases not matched to a gene: 7. The CDR3 totals 17 residues. Germline lookup yields CDR1 LGHNA and CDR2 YSLEER. Written as DNA, the CDR3 is TGCGCCAGCAGCCAAGAGACTAGCAGCCTCACCTACAATGAGCAGTTCTTC. Amino acid sequence: CASSQETSSLTYNEQFF.